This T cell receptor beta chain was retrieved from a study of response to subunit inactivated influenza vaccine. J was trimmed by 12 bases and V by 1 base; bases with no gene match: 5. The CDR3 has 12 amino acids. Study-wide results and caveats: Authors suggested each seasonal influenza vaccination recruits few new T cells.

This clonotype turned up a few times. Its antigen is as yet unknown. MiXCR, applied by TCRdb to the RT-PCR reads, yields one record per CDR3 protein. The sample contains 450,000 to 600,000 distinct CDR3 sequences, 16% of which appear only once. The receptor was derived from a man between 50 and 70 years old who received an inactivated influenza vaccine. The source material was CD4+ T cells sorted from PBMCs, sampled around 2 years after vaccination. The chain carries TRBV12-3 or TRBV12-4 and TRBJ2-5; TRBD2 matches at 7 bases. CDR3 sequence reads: CASSLGDGGKYF. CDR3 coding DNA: TGTGCCAGCAGTTTAGGGGACGGGGGGAAGTACTTC.